This TCR beta chain is drawn from a study of shared clonotypes between healthy human individuals. Healthy HIV-negative adults with no recent acute infections or vaccinations were recruited as donors. The study, taken as a whole, reports: Some naive CD4 clonotypes, around 5%, turned up in common across several donors. Although depth was large, rarefaction showed that sequencing of the sorted subsets was incomplete.

About this clone itself: Its antigen is unidentified.

Replicate PCRs run on sorted subsets employed around 200 ng DNA, tens of thousands of T cell genomes. Some clones are missing from TCRdb's copy, which holds only in-frame ones; the method was immunoSEQ multiplex PCR. The sample lists fewer than 3 million clones, about 90% occurring once. CDR1 and CDR2 (germline): MDHEN, SYDVKM. Trimming shortened V by 3 bases and J by 7 bases, and 16 bases separated the two germline ends. There are 14 residues in the CDR3. The sequence derives from a man between 18 and 35 years old in good health. Some clones in this sample may be carry-over from other donors' samples. Sequencing input: naive CD4+ T cells from PBMCs. Subset of the sample: CD45RA+ positively selected. The chain is built from TRBV28 and TRBJ2-7, with TRBD1 as a possible D gene (5 bases). CDR3 sequence reads: CASSLNGASREQYF. The CDR3 region has the DNA TGTGCCAGCAGTTTGAATGGGGCGAGTCGGGAGCAGTACTTC.